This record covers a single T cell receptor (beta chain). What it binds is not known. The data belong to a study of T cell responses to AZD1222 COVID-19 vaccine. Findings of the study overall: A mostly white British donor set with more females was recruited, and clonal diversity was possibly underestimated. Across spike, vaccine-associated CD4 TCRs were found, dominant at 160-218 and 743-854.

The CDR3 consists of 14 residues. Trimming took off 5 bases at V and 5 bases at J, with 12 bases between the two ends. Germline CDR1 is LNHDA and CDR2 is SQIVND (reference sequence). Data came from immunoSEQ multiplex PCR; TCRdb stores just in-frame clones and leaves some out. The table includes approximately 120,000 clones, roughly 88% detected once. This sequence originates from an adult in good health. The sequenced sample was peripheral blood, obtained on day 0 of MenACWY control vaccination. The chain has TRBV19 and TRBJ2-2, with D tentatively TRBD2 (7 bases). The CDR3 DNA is TGTGCCAGTAGTTTAGGGGGAGGGACCGGGGAGCTGTTTTTT. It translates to CASSLGGGTGELFF.